This TCR beta chain was recorded in a study of CD8+CD57+ T cells in acquired aplastic anemia. The CDR3 is 13 residues long. The germline V gene has CDR1 LGHDT and CDR2 YNNKEL (reference sequence). Notes on the study in general: Patients shared some 29 CD8+ CDR3 sequences with controls.

The template used for profiling TCR beta VDJ and CDR3 was genomic DNA. TCRdb reprocessed the reads with MiXCR, giving one entry per CDR3 protein. Here the sample spans roughly 260,000 distinct CDR3 sequences, more than 45% being singletons. Those patients picked for sequencing had displayed CD8+CD57+ cell expansion on flow cytometry. The diagnosis in all patients was severe acquired aplastic anemia. Of note for this clonotype: What it binds is not known. Sequence at one end of the junction differs from germline and may be a read error.

The receptor's source is a human donor with aplastic anemia. The chain joins TRBV3-1 to TRBJ2-7; TRBD1 might be the D (5 bases). Source material: sorted CD4+, CD8+, or CD8+CD57+ T cells (not recorded which) from PBMCs. Here the CDR3 reads CAGSQGDSYEQYF. The CDR3 DNA follows: TGTGCCGGCAGCCAAGGGGATTCCTACGAGCAGTACTTC.